A selection of T cell receptor beta chains follows, all from one sample in a study of blood T cell repertoires in COVID-19. The table came from immunoSEQ multiplex PCR; TCRdb's copy has only in-frame clones and leaves some out. The repertoire has approximately 240,000 clones, around 87% of them found once; the top ten carry approximately 3%. Source material: peripheral blood. Receptors originate from a woman in her 30s who had recovered from COVID-19. Each CDR3 is given with its conserved first and last residue. Each record gives: CDR3 length, D gene, J gene, clone size, V gene, CDR3 DNA, CDR3 protein. The D gene is left open where the match is weak. Some rows have no size entry. The others give once, few or many, or a class for an expanded clone.

length: 13; D: .; J: TRBJ2-3; size: .; V: TRBV6-5; DNA: TGTGCCAGCAGTAATACAGGGACAGATACGCAGTATTTT; CDR3: CASSNTGTDTQYF
length: 14; D: TRBD1; J: TRBJ2-5; size: .; V: TRBV5-1; DNA: TGCGCCAGCAGCGGCGGGACAGGGAGGGAGACCCAGTACTTC; CDR3: CASSGGTGRETQYF
length: 17; D: TRBD1; J: TRBJ1-2; size: .; V: TRBV10-3; DNA: TGTGCCATCAGTGGGACAGGGGGCGAGGGGGCAATCTATGGCTACACCTTC; CDR3: CAISGTGGEGAIYGYTF
length: 12; D: .; J: TRBJ2-1; size: .; V: TRBV11-2; DNA: TGTGCCAGCAGCCCCAGATTCAATGAGCAGTTCTTC; CDR3: CASSPRFNEQFF
length: 15; D: TRBD2; J: TRBJ2-1; size: .; V: TRBV7-3; DNA: TGTGCCAGCAGCTTAAAGCGGGGAATTGACAATGAGCAGTTCTTC; CDR3: CASSLKRGIDNEQFF
length: 15; D: TRBD1; J: TRBJ1-5; size: once; V: TRBV19; DNA: TGTGCCAGTAGCGCCGGGACAGGGGTACGGCAGCCCCAGCATTTT; CDR3: CASSAGTGVRQPQHF
length: 16; D: TRBD2; J: TRBJ2-1; size: .; V: TRBV2; DNA: TGTGCCAGCAAGCAGGGACTAGCGGGGAGTGCGAATGAGCAGTTCTTC; CDR3: CASKQGLAGSANEQFF
length: 15; D: TRBD2; J: TRBJ2-3; size: .; V: TRBV13; DNA: TGTGCCAGCAGCTTAGTCGGGACTATAGGAGATACGCAGTATTTT; CDR3: CASSLVGTIGDTQYF
length: 16; D: TRBD2; J: TRBJ2-5; size: .; V: TRBV5-1; DNA: TGCGCCAGCAGCTTGGAGCTAGCGGGGGGGTTTGGGACCCAGTACTTC; CDR3: CASSLELAGGFGTQYF
length: 11; D: TRBD2; J: TRBJ2-1; size: .; V: TRBV6-5; DNA: TGTGCCAGCAGTTCACGACTAGCGCAGTTCTTC; CDR3: CASSSRLAQFF
length: 14; D: .; J: TRBJ1-5; size: .; V: TRBV20-1; DNA: TGCAGTGCTAGTACAGGAGATAGCAATCAGCCCCAGCATTTT; CDR3: CSASTGDSNQPQHF
length: 11; D: .; J: TRBJ1-4; size: .; V: TRBV30; DNA: TGTGCCTGGAACTCGAATGAAAAACTGTTTTTT; CDR3: CAWNSNEKLFF
length: 16; D: TRBD1; J: TRBJ2-5; size: .; V: TRBV7-9; DNA: TGTGCCAGCAGCTTTGAACCGGGACAGGGCGTAGAGACCCAGTACTTC; CDR3: CASSFEPGQGVETQYF
length: 13; D: .; J: TRBJ1-1; size: .; V: TRBV27; DNA: TGTGCCAGCAGTTTTTCAGGGAACACTGAAGCTTTCTTT; CDR3: CASSFSGNTEAFF
length: 13; D: .; J: TRBJ2-4; size: .; V: TRBV2; DNA: TGTGCCAGCCAGGGGCTAGGGGGTCGCATTCAGTACTTC; CDR3: CASQGLGGRIQYF
length: 14; D: TRBD1; J: TRBJ1-1; size: .; V: TRBV19; DNA: TGTGCCAGTAGTATAGTTGGGGACAGCGGGGAAGCTTTCTTT; CDR3: CASSIVGDSGEAFF
length: 16; D: .; J: TRBJ2-1; size: .; V: TRBV7-3; DNA: TGTGCCAGCAGCCCGAATCACAGGGAACCCTACAATGAGCAGTTCTTC; CDR3: CASSPNHREPYNEQFF
length: 20; D: TRBD2; J: TRBJ2-1; size: .; V: TRBV2; DNA: TGTGCCAGCAGACACAGGACTAGCGGGGGGGCTGGCGGGACCTACAATGAGCAGTTCTTC; CDR3: CASRHRTSGGAGGTYNEQFF
length: 15; D: .; J: TRBJ2-2; size: .; V: TRBV6-4; DNA: TGTGCCAGCAGCGGACTCTCCGGAAAGGGCGGGGAGCTGTTTTTT; CDR3: CASSGLSGKGGELFF
length: 16; D: .; J: TRBJ2-7; size: .; V: TRBV4-3; DNA: TGCGCCAGCAGCCAAGCGGTCGGCGGGTACTCCTACGAGCAGTACTTC; CDR3: CASSQAVGGYSYEQYF
length: 18; D: TRBD1; J: TRBJ1-3; size: .; V: TRBV6-2/TRBV6-3; DNA: TGTGCCAGCAGTTACCAACCCCGACAGGGCCGCTCTGGAAACACCATATATTTT; CDR3: CASSYQPRQGRSGNTIYF
length: 13; D: .; J: TRBJ1-2; size: .; V: TRBV6-5; DNA: TGTGCCAGCAGTTACGAAGGGGGTAGAGGCTACACCTTC; CDR3: CASSYEGGRGYTF
length: 18; D: TRBD2; J: TRBJ2-5; size: .; V: TRBV11-2; DNA: TGTGCCAGCAGCTTAGCCCCCGGACTAGCGGGGGGGCGTGAGACCCAGTACTTC; CDR3: CASSLAPGLAGGRETQYF
length: 12; D: .; J: TRBJ1-4; size: few; V: TRBV6-2/TRBV6-3; DNA: TGTGCCAGCAGCGACTACGACGAAAAACTGTTTTTT; CDR3: CASSDYDEKLFF
length: 18; D: TRBD1; J: TRBJ2-3; size: .; V: TRBV6-4; DNA: TGTGCCAGCAGTGACCGGAGCCCGACAGGGATTAGCACAGATACGCAGTATTTT; CDR3: CASSDRSPTGISTDTQYF
length: 14; D: .; J: TRBJ1-1; size: .; V: TRBV7-9; DNA: TGTGCCAGCAGCCCTCAAGGGGTGAACACTGAAGCTTTCTTT; CDR3: CASSPQGVNTEAFF